The source of this TCR beta chain is a study of blood T cell repertoires in COVID-19. After removal of 4 bases from V and 1 base from J, the junction contained 11 bases not matched to a gene. Germline values: CDR1 MNHNS, CDR2 SASEGT. The length of the CDR3 is 17 residues. Only in-frame clones appear in the TCRdb table, and some are missing; sequencing was by immunoSEQ multiplex PCR. The table lists about 270,000 clones, approximately 81% of them singletons. The receptor comes from a woman aged 60-75 years with active or convalescent COVID-19. Sequencing was carried out using peripheral blood. This chain uses TRBV6-1 with TRBJ2-3; 7 bases align to TRBD2. CDR3 protein: CASSAKVGRGGTDTQYF. In nucleotides, the CDR3 is TGTGCCAGCAGTGCGAAAGTTGGTCGGGGGGGCACAGATACGCAGTATTTT.